This T cell receptor beta chain was recovered during a study of cytomegalovirus exposure and HLA in healthy donors. V was shortened by 11 bases and J by 7 bases, with 17 bases between the two germline ends. CDR3 size: 12 residues. Looked up from germline, CDR1 is SEHNR and CDR2 is FQNEAQ (reference sequence). This clone was found many times. Researchers ran the PCR with 60 Vbeta and 13 Jbeta primers. Sequencing was performed with immunoSEQ multiplex PCR; in TCRdb, only in-frame clones are kept and a portion is missing. The sample contains 300,000 or so clones, 84% of which appear only once. The sequence was collected from a woman aged 40-49 years in good health and CMV-seropositive. The genes are TRBV7-9 and TRBJ1-1, with a weak D call TRBD1 (5 bases). What was sequenced was PBMCs. The CDR3 reads CAGSLGVGEAFF. For the CDR3, the DNA is TGTGCCGGGTCTCTAGGGGTGGGTGAAGCTTTCTTT.